What follows are 22 T cell receptor beta chains derived from one specimen sequenced in a study of control samples from healthy donors and cancer patients. Generated by immunoSEQ multiplex PCR, the TCRdb table keeps only in-frame clones and is missing some. The sample has about 95,000 clones, over 80% seen once. The specimen was blood. Receptor source: a man aged 25-45 years in good health.

The chain joins TRBV18 to TRBJ2-1; 14 nucleotides match TRBD2. This CDR3 region has 18 residues. Trimming at V came to 2 bases and at J to 6 bases, leaving 9 bases not matched to a gene. Germline V gene data show CDR1 as KGHSH and CDR2 as LQKENI. CDR3 coding DNA: TGTGCCAGCTCACCAACCGGGACTAGCGGGGGACAAATCAATGAGCAGTTCTTC. Translated, it gives CASSPTGTSGGQINEQFF.

This clone was recorded only once. The V and J genes are TRBV30 and TRBJ1-6, with 9 positions matching TRBD1. Per germline, CDR1 GTSNPN and CDR2 SVGIG (reference sequence). The V gene end was trimmed by 7 bases and the J gene end by 8 bases; junction bases not matched to a gene: 6. The CDR3 totals 13 residues. CDR3 protein: CALKRTGDSPLHF. The DNA of the CDR3 is TGTGCCTTAAAAAGGACAGGGGATTCACCCCTCCACTTT.

J is TRBJ2-1 and V is TRBV29-1; D is unclear. V gave up 4 bases and J gave up 6 bases, with 7 bases separating them. The CDR3 covers 11 residues. The V gene's germline CDR1 is SQVTM and CDR2 ANQGSEA. This chain's CDR3 is CSVAKVNEQFF. In DNA form, the CDR3 reads TGCAGCGTTGCCAAGGTCAATGAGCAGTTCTTC.

The V and J genes are TRBV6-1 and TRBJ2-2; D is unclear. Germline values: CDR1 MNHNS, CDR2 SASEGT. This CDR3 region has 15 residues. Between the trimmed V and J ends, which lost 2 bases and 6 bases, there was a span of 13 bases. The CDR3, as DNA: TGTGCCAGCAGTGAATCCCTAAGTCTCTCCGGGGAGCTGTTTTTT. Translation: CASSESLSLSGELFF.

The gene calls are TRBV19 and TRBJ1-2; the D gene is possibly TRBD1 (5 bases). Trimming pared 7 bases from V and 0 bases from J, leaving 12 bases between. This CDR3 comprises 14 residues. The V gene's germline CDR1 is LNHDA and CDR2 SQIVND (reference sequence). CDR3 sequence: CASTPRGPNYGYTF. CDR3 coding DNA: TGTGCCAGTACCCCAAGGGGTCCTAACTATGGCTACACCTTC.

This rearrangement joins TRBV10-2 to TRBJ2-7; the D call may be TRBD1 or TRBD2 (5 bases each). Looked up from germline, CDR1 is WSHSY and CDR2 is SAAADI. Trimming stripped 3 bases from V and 2 bases from J, with 8 bases between. The CDR3 covers 13 residues. The CDR3 spells CASSEWGTYEQYF. The CDR3, as DNA: TGCGCCAGCAGTGAATGGGGGACCTACGAGCAGTACTTC.

The genes are TRBV28 and TRBJ1-3, with D hard to call. Germline CDR1 and CDR2: MDHEN and SYDVKM. Trimming left V 2 bases short and J 0 bases short, with 8 bases between. The CDR3 consists of 15 residues. CDR3 DNA sequence: TGTGCCAGCAGTTTAGGAATACTCTCTGGAAACACCATATATTTT. Encoded protein: CASSLGILSGNTIYF.

The V gene is TRBV18, the J gene TRBJ2-7; TRBD2 aligns across 8 bases. With 1 base clipped from V and 4 bases from J, the junction kept 9 bases outside the gene matches. The CDR3 covers 16 residues. Germline assignment: CDR1 KGHSH and CDR2 LQKENI. CDR3 coding DNA: TGTGCCAGCTCACCACAGGGAGCGGGGGCCTTATACGAGCAGTACTTC. This encodes CASSPQGAGALYEQYF.

V usage is TRBV6-5 and J usage is TRBJ2-2; either TRBD1 or TRBD2 may supply D (6 bases each). Germline lookup yields CDR1 MNHEY and CDR2 SVGAGI. The CDR3 length is 15 residues. V lost 9 bases and J lost 1, with 15 bases in between. CDR3 protein: CARYSGAQNTGELFF. In DNA form, the CDR3 reads TGTGCCAGGTATTCGGGGGCTCAGAACACCGGGGAGCTGTTTTTT.

This clone was seen a single time. The gene calls are TRBV7-9 and TRBJ2-7; 10 nucleotides match TRBD1. Losses at the gene ends were 6 bases for V and 7 bases for J; bases not matched to a gene: 9. Germline-derived CDR1 and CDR2 are SEHNR and FQNEAQ (reference sequence). CDR3 size: 14 residues. Here the CDR3 DNA reads TGTGCCAGCAGGGGGGACAGGGGAAGAGAGGAGCAGTACTTC. This gives the protein CASRGDRGREEQYF.

DNA for the CDR3: TGTGCCAGTACGGACAGGCGAAACTATGGCTACACCTTC. Protein: CASTDRRNYGYTF. The chain employs TRBV19 and TRBJ1-2; 7 bases match TRBD1. The CDR3 is 13 amino acids. V gave up 7 bases and J gave up 2 bases; unmatched junction bases: 4. CDR1 is LNHDA, CDR2 SQIVND, per germline (reference sequence).

The chain has TRBV12-3 or TRBV12-4 and TRBJ2-7; D is unresolved. Trimming cost V 5 bases and J 3 bases, with 11 bases left between them. The CDR3 sequence is 13 residues long. For the CDR3, the DNA is TGTGCCAGCAGTCCCCGGAATTTCTACGAGCAGTACTTC. Protein sequence: CASSPRNFYEQYF.

The DNA for the CDR3 is TGCGCCAGCAGACTCACAGGGGGCGCTTATGTCAAAAACATTCAGTACTTC. This translates into CASRLTGGAYVKNIQYF. The V gene is TRBV23-1, the J gene TRBJ2-4; TRBD1 aligns across 9 bases. TRBV23-1 is annotated as an ORF whose role is uncertain. This CDR3 contains 17 residues. V trimming: 6 bases; J trimming: 3 bases; junction bases outside the gene matches: 12.

This chain joins TRBV6-5 and TRBJ1-3, with D possibly TRBD1 on 6 matching bases. The germline gives CDR1 MNHEY, CDR2 SVGAGI. The CDR3 extends over 15 amino acids. Trimming stripped 6 bases from V and 1 base from J, with 13 bases between. CDR3 loop: CASRGAVISGNTIYF. CDR3 coding DNA: TGTGCCAGCAGGGGGGCAGTCATTTCTGGAAACACCATATATTTT.

This clone was detected a few times. The same CDR3 arises from other DNA sequences in this sample as well. V is TRBV7-3 and J is TRBJ1-6; D call uncertain. Trimming cost V 3 bases and J 4 bases, with 7 bases left between them. In germline, CDR1 is SGHTA, CDR2 FQGTGA. The CDR3 spans 14 residues. The CDR3 loop is CASSLDGYNSPLHF. The CDR3 DNA is TGTGCCAGCAGCTTGGACGGTTATAATTCACCCCTCCACTTT. The full variable domain, completed using reference TRBV7-3 and TRBJ1-6, is GAGVSQTPSNKVTEKGKYVELRCDPISGHTALYWYRQSLGQGPEFLIYFQGTGAADDSGLPNDRFFAVRPEGSVSTLKIQRTERGDSAVYLCASSLDGYNSPLHFGNGTRLTVT.

V is TRBV6-5 and J is TRBJ1-6; no firm D call. CDR1 is MNHEY, CDR2 SVGAGI, per germline. The CDR3 spans 14 residues. Trimming took 7 bases from V and 2 from J, leaving 9 bases between them. CDR3 sequence (DNA): TGTGCCAGCATGCCGAGGACCTATAATTCACCCCTCCACTTT. Encoded protein: CASMPRTYNSPLHF.

J is TRBJ1-1 and V is TRBV12-3 or TRBV12-4; D not resolved. The ends were cut back, 6 bases at V and 5 bases at J, with 10 bases in the middle. The length of the CDR3 is 12 residues. The CDR3 region is CASRRGLTEAFF. CDR3 DNA sequence: TGTGCCAGCAGGCGAGGGTTAACTGAAGCTTTCTTT.

The CDR3 is CAIRLTGGNTEAFF. For the CDR3, the DNA is TGTGCCATCAGGCTGACAGGGGGGAACACTGAAGCTTTCTTT. The J gene is TRBJ1-1, the V gene TRBV10-3; the match to TRBD1 covers 9 bases. J gave up 1 base and V 6 bases, and 3 bases lay outside the gene matches. This CDR3 is 14 amino acids long. Germline CDR1 and CDR2: ENHRY and SYGVKD.

The table lists this clone with a few counts. The V call is TRBV5-1, the J call TRBJ1-1; no reliable D call. The CDR3 totals 14 residues. The V end was cut by 1 base, the J end by 1 base, with 8 bases between. Germline V gene lookup returns CDR1 SGHRS and CDR2 YFSETQ. The DNA for the CDR3 is TGCGCCAGCAGCTTGCAGGATTCGAACACTGAAGCTTTCTTT. As protein: CASSLQDSNTEAFF.

The genes are TRBV14 and TRBJ1-6; 7 positions match TRBD1. V lost 2 bases, J lost 9 bases, and 7 bases stayed unmatched. This CDR3 is 15 amino acids long. Per the germline V gene, CDR1 is SGHDN and CDR2 is FVKESK. CDR3 nucleotide sequence: TGTGCCAGCAGCCAATTAGGGGGCCGTGGTTCACCCCTCCACTTT. Its translation is CASSQLGGRGSPLHF.

The count of this clone is one. The genes are TRBV6-5 and TRBJ1-1; D remains ambiguous. Germline CDR1 MNHEY, CDR2 SVGAGI. V shed 1 base and J shed 1 base, with 10 bases lying between them. The CDR3 is 15 amino acids. The CDR3 DNA follows: TGTGCCAGCAGTTACTTTACTATCGCGAACACTGAAGCTTTCTTT. Translation gives CASSYFTIANTEAFF.

The chain employs TRBV6-5 and TRBJ2-7, with 11 bases identical to TRBD2. There are 15 residues in the CDR3. Germline CDR1 reads MNHEY; CDR2 reads SVGAGI. After removal of 8 bases from V and 5 bases from J, the junction contained 11 bases not matched to a gene. For the CDR3, the DNA is TGTGCCAGCCTAGGTTTGCCTAGCGGGGGGAACGAGCAGTACTTC. Amino acid sequence: CASLGLPSGGNEQYF.